This T cell receptor beta chain was profiled in a study of Ad26.COV2.S vaccination and SARS-CoV-2 variants. This table comes from immunoSEQ multiplex PCR, and its TCRdb copy is limited to in-frame clones, with some not included. This table holds about 350,000 clones, more than 85% found once. Germline CDR1 LNHDA, CDR2 SQIVND (reference sequence). V was clipped by 4 bases and J by 14 bases, with 17 bases between them. This CDR3 has 13 amino acids. Treatment in this sample: around 19 received Ad26.COV2.S at low or high dose, single or two shots; 5 received placebo; per-sample allocation not given. Day 63 following the first vaccine or placebo injection was when the samples were taken.

The sequence came from a person aged 18 to 59 who received the Ad26.COV2.S COVID-19 vaccine or a placebo. The source material was peripheral blood, sampled in a trial of Ad26.COV2.S vaccine versus placebo. The chain is built from TRBV19 and TRBJ1-4, with D unclear. The CDR3, as DNA: TGTGCCAGTAGTAAGTCCCGCTCAGACATGCTGTTTTTT. Its protein product is CASSKSRSDMLFF.